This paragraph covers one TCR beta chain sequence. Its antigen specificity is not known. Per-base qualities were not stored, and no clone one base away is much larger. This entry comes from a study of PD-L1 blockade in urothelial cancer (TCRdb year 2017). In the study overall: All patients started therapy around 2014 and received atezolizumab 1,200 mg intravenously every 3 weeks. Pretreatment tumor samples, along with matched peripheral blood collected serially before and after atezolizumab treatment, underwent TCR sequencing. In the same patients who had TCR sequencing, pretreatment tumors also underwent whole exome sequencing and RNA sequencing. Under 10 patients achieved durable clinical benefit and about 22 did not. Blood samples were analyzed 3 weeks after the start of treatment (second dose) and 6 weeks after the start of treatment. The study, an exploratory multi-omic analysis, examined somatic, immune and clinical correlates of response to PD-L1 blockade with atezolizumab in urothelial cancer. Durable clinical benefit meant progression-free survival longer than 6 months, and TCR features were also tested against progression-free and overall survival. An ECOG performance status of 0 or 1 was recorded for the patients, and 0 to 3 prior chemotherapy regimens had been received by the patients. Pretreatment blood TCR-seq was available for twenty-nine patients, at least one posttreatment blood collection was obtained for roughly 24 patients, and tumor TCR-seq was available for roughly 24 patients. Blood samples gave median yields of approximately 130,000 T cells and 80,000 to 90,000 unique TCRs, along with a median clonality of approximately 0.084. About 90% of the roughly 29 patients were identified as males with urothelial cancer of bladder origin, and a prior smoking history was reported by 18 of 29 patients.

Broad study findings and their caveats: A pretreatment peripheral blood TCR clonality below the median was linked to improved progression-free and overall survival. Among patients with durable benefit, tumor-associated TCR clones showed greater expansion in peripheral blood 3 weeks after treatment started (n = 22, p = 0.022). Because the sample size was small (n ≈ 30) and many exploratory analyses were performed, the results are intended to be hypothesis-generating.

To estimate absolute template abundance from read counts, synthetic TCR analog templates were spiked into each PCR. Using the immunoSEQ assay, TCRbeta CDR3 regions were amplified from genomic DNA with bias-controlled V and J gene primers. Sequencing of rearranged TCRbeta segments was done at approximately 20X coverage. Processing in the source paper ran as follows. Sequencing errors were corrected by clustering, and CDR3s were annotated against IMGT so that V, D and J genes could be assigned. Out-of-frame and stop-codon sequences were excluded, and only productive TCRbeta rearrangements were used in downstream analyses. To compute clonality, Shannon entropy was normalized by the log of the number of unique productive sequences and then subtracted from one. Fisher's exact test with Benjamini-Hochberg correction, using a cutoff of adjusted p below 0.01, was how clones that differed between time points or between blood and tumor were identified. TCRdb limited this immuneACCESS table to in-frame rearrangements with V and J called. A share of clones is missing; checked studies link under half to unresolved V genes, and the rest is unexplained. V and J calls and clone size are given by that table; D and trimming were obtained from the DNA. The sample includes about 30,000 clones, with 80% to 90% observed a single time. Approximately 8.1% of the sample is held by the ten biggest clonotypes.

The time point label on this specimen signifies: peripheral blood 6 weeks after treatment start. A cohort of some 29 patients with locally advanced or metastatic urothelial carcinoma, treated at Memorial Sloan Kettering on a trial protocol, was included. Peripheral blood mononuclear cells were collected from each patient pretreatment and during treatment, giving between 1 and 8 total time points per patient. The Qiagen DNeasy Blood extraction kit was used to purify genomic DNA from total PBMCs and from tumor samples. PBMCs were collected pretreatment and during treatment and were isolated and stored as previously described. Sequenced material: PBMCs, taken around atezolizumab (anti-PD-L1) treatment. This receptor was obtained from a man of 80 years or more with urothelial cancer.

The nucleotide sequence is given as TGTGCCAGCAGTTACAGGGGCGTCCAGGTCTATGGCTACACCTTC. Translated, this gives CASSYRGVQVYGYTF. The V and J genes are TRBV6-5 and TRBJ1-2; the D region possibly corresponds to TRBD1 (5 bases align). Based on the germline V gene, the CDR1 and CDR2 sequences are MNHEY and SVGAGI. V lost 2 bases and J lost 4 bases; the stretch between them is 14 bases long. The CDR3 runs 15 residues from the cysteine to the phenylalanine. Only the CDR3 DNA stays, 45 bases, in frame from base 1.